The rows below give T cell receptor beta chains drawn from one sample of a study of identical twins. TCRdb re-analysed the 5' RACE reads in MiXCR, keeping a single row per CDR3 protein. The profile shows approximately 630,000 distinct CDR3 sequences, roughly 7.1% of them singletons. These sequences were also reported in another study, on yellow fever vaccine responses in identical twins.

The sample comprised PBMCs. These receptors all come from a woman aged 18-29 years in good health. Both conserved end residues are part of each CDR3. The D gene is left open where the match is weak. Not every row has a clone size; where given, it reads once, few, many or a size class.

V gene	J gene	clone size	D gene	CDR3 protein	CDR3 DNA
TRBV12-3/TRBV12-4	TRBJ2-7	few	.	CASSLAGGTHEQYF	TGTGCCAGCAGTTTAGCGGGGGGGACACACGAGCAGTACTTC
TRBV20-1	TRBJ2-3	.	.	CSATRGDGTDTQYF	TGCAGTGCTACTAGGGGAGATGGCACAGATACGCAGTATTTT
TRBV7-9	TRBJ2-1	many	TRBD2	CASSPSSGGPVDEQFF	TGTGCCAGCAGCCCATCCAGCGGGGGGCCGGTTGATGAGCAGTTCTTC
TRBV5-5	TRBJ2-2	.	TRBD2	CASSLWPSGTRTGELFF	TGTGCCAGCAGCTTGTGGCCTAGCGGGACCCGCACCGGGGAGCTGTTTTTT
TRBV5-4	TRBJ2-3	few	TRBD2	CASSYTGGAVVDTQYF	TGTGCCAGCAGCTACACGGGAGGGGCGGTAGTAGATACGCAGTATTTT
TRBV6-1	TRBJ1-2	many	TRBD1	CASSPTGDNGYTF	TGTGCCAGCAGCCCTACAGGGGATAATGGCTACACCTTC
TRBV6-1	TRBJ1-2	many	TRBD1	CASRPQGEHGYTF	TGTGCCAGCAGACCACAGGGGGAACACGGCTACACCTTC
TRBV2	TRBJ2-2	many	.	CASSGSGTAGELFF	TGTGCCAGCAGTGGATCCGGGACTGCCGGGGAGCTGTTTTTT
TRBV12-3/TRBV12-4	TRBJ2-1	.	.	CASNIWGEQFF	TGTGCCAGCAACATTTGGGGTGAGCAGTTCTTC
TRBV7-9	TRBJ2-7	.	.	CASSGVSYEQYF	TGTGCCAGCAGCGGGGTCTCCTACGAGCAGTACTTC
TRBV12-3/TRBV12-4	TRBJ2-7	many	.	CASSPRVTPYEQYF	TGTGCCAGCAGTCCTAGGGTAACTCCATACGAGCAGTACTTC
TRBV5-1	TRBJ2-7	few	TRBD1	CASSPYNQGAYEQYF	TGCGCCAGCAGCCCCTACAACCAGGGGGCGTACGAGCAGTACTTC
TRBV5-4	TRBJ2-5	.	.	CASSLTPGTQGTQYF	TGTGCCAGCAGCCTTACCCCGGGAACCCAGGGGACCCAGTACTTC
TRBV7-3	TRBJ2-7	.	.	CASSRMDWNSYEQYF	TGTGCCAGCAGCCGGATGGACTGGAACTCCTACGAGCAGTACTTC
TRBV5-1	TRBJ2-1	few	TRBD2	CASSLSGGREGPRVEQFF	TGCGCCAGCAGCTTGAGCGGAGGGCGGGAGGGCCCAAGGGTTGAGCAGTTCTTC
TRBV18	TRBJ1-5	.	.	CASSPMRDPNGNQPQHF	TGTGCCAGCTCACCGATGCGGGACCCTAACGGGAATCAGCCCCAGCATTTT
TRBV3-1	TRBJ2-5	few	.	CASSQSLLETQYF	TGTGCCAGCAGCCAATCTCTGTTGGAGACCCAGTACTTC
TRBV27	TRBJ2-7	.	.	CASRQGAYEQYF	TGTGCCAGCAGGCAAGGGGCTTACGAGCAGTACTTC
TRBV27	TRBJ1-1	few	.	CASSLSRVRSMNTEAFF	TGTGCCAGCAGTTTATCCCGCGTGAGATCCATGAACACTGAAGCTTTCTTT
TRBV5-1	TRBJ2-1	many	TRBD2	CASSAGGLAGGPFYEQFF	TGCGCCAGCAGCGCAGGGGGGTTAGCGGGAGGGCCGTTCTACGAGCAGTTCTTC
TRBV3-1	TRBJ1-5	few	.	CASSQVGQNQPQHF	TGTGCCAGCAGCCAAGTGGGACAAAATCAGCCCCAGCATTTT
TRBV2	TRBJ2-5	many	.	CASSEGGTQYF	TGTGCCAGCAGTGAAGGCGGGACCCAGTACTTC
TRBV12-3/TRBV12-4	TRBJ2-1	few	.	CASSSRLEKDNEQFF	TGTGCCAGCAGTTCCCGACTAGAGAAAGACAATGAGCAGTTCTTC
TRBV28	TRBJ2-3	few	TRBD1	CASSLRGRRTDTQYF	TGTGCCAGCAGTTTGAGGGGGCGTCGCACAGATACGCAGTATTTT
TRBV24-1	TRBJ2-1	many	.	CATSDFANGEQFF	TGTGCCACCAGTGATTTTGCGAATGGTGAGCAGTTCTTC
TRBV20-1	TRBJ2-1	.	.	CSASLGDTYNEQFF	TGCAGTGCTTCCCTAGGGGACACGTACAATGAGCAGTTCTTC
TRBV9	TRBJ2-1	few	TRBD2	CASSALAGEVDEQFF	TGTGCCAGCAGCGCTCTAGCGGGAGAGGTTGATGAGCAGTTCTTC
TRBV7-6	TRBJ2-6	.	.	CASSSGDRSGANVLTF	TGTGCCAGCAGTTCCGGGGATCGCTCTGGGGCCAACGTCCTGACTTTC
TRBV15	TRBJ2-3	.	.	CATRASPSTDTQYF	TGTGCCACCCGCGCGAGCCCTAGCACAGATACGCAGTATTTT
TRBV12-3/TRBV12-4	TRBJ1-1	few	.	CASSVQVHSRMNTEAFF	TGTGCCAGCAGCGTACAGGTACACTCGCGAATGAACACTGAAGCTTTCTTT
TRBV12-3/TRBV12-4	TRBJ1-2	many	TRBD1	CASSLQTGGPYGYTF	TGTGCCAGCAGTCTCCAGACAGGGGGACCCTATGGCTACACCTTC
TRBV29-1	TRBJ2-6	.	TRBD1	CSDIQGQVSGANVLTF	TGCAGCGATATTCAGGGACAGGTCTCTGGGGCCAACGTCCTGACTTTC
TRBV7-6	TRBJ2-1	.	TRBD2	CASSSQPGRGAYNEQFF	TGTGCCAGCAGCTCTCAACCGGGGCGGGGGGCCTACAATGAGCAGTTCTTC
TRBV7-9	TRBJ1-5	few	.	CASSSGDGSNQPQHF	TGTGCCAGCAGCTCCGGAGACGGTAGCAATCAGCCCCAGCATTTT